A single sample is the source of the 9 T cell receptor beta chains below, sequenced in a study of blood T cell repertoires in COVID-19. TCRdb keeps only in-frame clones here, not all; method: immunoSEQ multiplex PCR. The sample lists 75,000 to 95,000 clones, approximately 90% seen once, with around 3% in the top ten. The sequencing sample was made of peripheral blood. The receptor source for this set is a woman of 80 years or more with acute or convalescent COVID-19.

The gene calls are TRBV21-1 and TRBJ2-3; the table's D call of TRBD1 was not tested on the DNA. TRBV21-1 is a pseudogene segment. The CDR3 is 19 amino acids. The CDR3 reads CASSKGGDPGQGVSDTQYF. The CDR3, as DNA: TGTGCCAGCAGCAAAGGCGGGGATCCGGGACAGGGGGTGTCAGATACGCAGTATTTT.

This clone was counted only a few times. The rearrangement links TRBV6-1 to TRBJ2-3; D remains unclear. There are 15 residues in the CDR3. Trimming cost V 0 bases and J 1 base, with 8 bases left between them. The germline V gene encodes CDR1 MNHNS and CDR2 SASEGT. CDR3 in amino acids: CASSEATVGTDTQYF. The DNA of the CDR3 is TGTGCCAGCAGTGAAGCAACGGTAGGCACAGATACGCAGTATTTT.

The chain joins TRBV7-2 to TRBJ2-1; D not resolved. This CDR3 is 12 amino acids long. Looked up from germline, CDR1 is SGHTA and CDR2 is FQGNSA. The V gene lost 7 bases and the J gene lost 9 bases, with 13 bases spanning the gap. CDR3 DNA: TGTGCCAGCAACGACGCGACTGGTGAGCAGTTCTTC. It encodes CASNDATGEQFF.

This clone appeared a single time. This chain joins TRBV12-5 and TRBJ1-1; perhaps TRBD1 as D (5 bases). V was shortened by 0 bases and J by 8 bases, with 10 bases between the two germline ends. The CDR3 has 13 residues. Per the germline V gene, CDR1 is LGHNT and CDR2 is FRNRAP. The CDR3 region has the DNA TGTGCTAGTGGTTTGGTAGGGGTAGGGGAAGCTTTCTTT. Its protein product is CASGLVGVGEAFF.

This clone was recorded a few times. At the DNA level, this CDR3 is encoded by other sequences in the same sample as well. The chain couples TRBV18 to TRBJ1-5, with unresolved D. Germline assignment: CDR1 KGHSH and CDR2 LQKENI. The V end was cut by 2 bases, the J end by 5 bases, with 7 bases between. CDR3 length: 13 amino acids. The CDR3 DNA follows: TGTGCCAGCTCACCAGGGCGGGATCAGCCCCAGCATTTT. It is translated as CASSPGRDQPQHF.

This chain uses TRBV18 with TRBJ1-1, with D hard to call. V was shortened by 2 bases and J by 2 bases, with 6 bases between the two germline ends. Germline CDR1 KGHSH, CDR2 LQKENI. This CDR3 comprises 13 residues. CDR3 nucleotide sequence: TGTGCCAGCTCACCAGACACAAACACTGAAGCTTTCTTT. This sequence encodes CASSPDTNTEAFF.

The CDR3: CASSGQGGTEAFF. CDR3 DNA: TGTGCCAGCAGCGGGCAGGGTGGTACTGAAGCTTTCTTT. The J gene is TRBJ1-1, the V gene TRBV7-2; possible D gene TRBD1, 5 bases. Trimming took off 5 bases at V and 5 bases at J, with 12 bases between the two ends. The CDR3 spans 13 residues. The germline V gene has CDR1 SGHTA and CDR2 FQGNSA.

This clone appeared a few times. The V and J genes are TRBV19 and TRBJ1-1, with TRBD1 matching 7 bases. The CDR3 loop spans 15 amino acids. V was pared by 1 base and J by 0 bases, with 2 bases of the junction left unmatched. Germline V gives CDR1 LNHDA, CDR2 SQIVND (reference sequence). The CDR3 nucleotides are TGTGCCAGTAGTATAGGTGGACAGGTGAACACTGAAGCTTTCTTT. It specifies CASSIGGQVNTEAFF.

The genes are TRBV7-2 and TRBJ2-5; possibly TRBD1 for D (6 bases). The V gene lost 1 base and the J gene lost 5 bases, with 14 bases spanning the gap. This CDR3 comprises 15 residues. Germline values: CDR1 SGHTA, CDR2 FQGNSA. In DNA, the CDR3 is TGTGCCAGCAGCTTAGTGCAGGGGTCGGTGGAGACCCAGTACTTC. Protein: CASSLVQGSVETQYF.